The 19 T cell receptor beta chains reported below all come from one sample, sequenced in a study of T cells after yellow fever vaccination. TCRdb ran MiXCR on the 5' RACE reads and lists one entry per CDR3 protein. The sample has roughly 500,000 distinct CDR3 sequences, over 15% seen once; the top ten hold 13% to 15%. Specimen: PBMCs, collected 15 days after the yellow fever booster vaccination. The origin of the receptors is a man aged 30-40 years who received the YFV17D yellow fever vaccine.

This clonotype was detected a few times. This rearrangement joins TRBV7-2 to TRBJ2-5, with D perhaps TRBD1 (7 bases). Looked up from germline, CDR1 is SGHTA and CDR2 is FQGNSA. V gave up 6 bases and J gave up 5 bases, with 13 bases separating them. CDR3 size: 13 residues. CDR3 region: CASREQGGETQYF. In DNA form, the CDR3 reads TGTGCCAGCAGGGAGCAGGGGGGCGAGACCCAGTACTTC.

The chain joins TRBV11-1 to TRBJ2-7, with 9 positions matching TRBD2. This CDR3 has 15 residues. Losses at the gene ends were 5 bases for V and 5 bases for J; bases not matched to a gene: 10. Germline V lookup: CDR1 SGHAT, CDR2 FQDESV (reference sequence). The CDR3 nucleotides read TGTGCCAGCAGCCCGATAGCGGGAGCGATCGACGAGCAGTACTTC. It specifies CASSPIAGAIDEQYF.

This clonotype was seen a handful of times. The CDR3 DNA follows: TGTGCCAGTAGTATAAGGGCGGGAGACTACGAGCAGTACTTC. This encodes CASSIRAGDYEQYF. This rearrangement joins TRBV19 to TRBJ2-7, with 7 bases fitting TRBD2. The J segment lost 3 bases and the V segment lost 2 bases, leaving 4 bases of the junction unmatched. This CDR3 is built from 14 residues. CDR1 is LNHDA, CDR2 SQIVND, per germline (reference sequence).

The chain is built from TRBV15 and TRBJ1-4; D might be TRBD1 (6 bases). Germline V gene data show CDR1 as LNHNV and CDR2 as YYDKDF (reference sequence). The CDR3 covers 13 residues. V was pared by 6 bases and J by 4 bases, with 9 bases between. The CDR3 DNA reads TGTGCCACCAGTGGACAGTTTAATGAAAAACTGTTTTTT. Translation gives CATSGQFNEKLFF.

V usage is TRBV6-5 and J usage is TRBJ2-3; 13 bases agree with TRBD2. The CDR3 covers 16 residues. The V gene's germline CDR1 is MNHEY and CDR2 SVGAGI. J lost 3 bases, V lost 6 bases, and 6 bases had no gene match. CDR3 sequence: CASRLGTSGKTDTQYF. The CDR3 coding sequence is TGTGCCAGCAGACTCGGGACTAGCGGGAAAACAGATACGCAGTATTTT.

This clonotype came up a few times. The CDR3 is CAISTDAGTPIDTYEQYF. The CDR3 region has the DNA TGTGCCATCAGTACCGATGCTGGGACACCCATCGATACCTACGAGCAGTACTTC. The chain uses TRBV10-3 and TRBJ2-7; perhaps TRBD1 as D (6 bases). The V end lost 5 bases, the J end lost 2 bases, and 25 bases lay between the germline ends. Germline V gene lookup returns CDR1 ENHRY and CDR2 SYGVKD. CDR3 length: 18 amino acids.

V gene TRBV28 combines with J gene TRBJ2-5; D is unresolved. Germline V gene data show CDR1 as MDHEN and CDR2 as SYDVKM. The germline V and J ends were trimmed by 5 bases and 2 bases, with 15 bases remaining between them. The CDR3 consists of 15 residues. The CDR3 here is CASSDLGSRQETQYF. CDR3 sequence (DNA): TGTGCCAGCAGTGACCTTGGTAGCAGGCAAGAGACCCAGTACTTC. Looking up the rest from reference TRBV28 and TRBJ2-5 gives the full variable domain: DVKVTQSSRYLVKRTGEKVFLECVQDMDHENMFWYRQDPGLGLRLIYFSYDVKMKEKGDIPEGYSVSREKKERFSLILESASTNQTSMYLCASSDLGSRQETQYFGPGTRLLVL.

This clonotype has a handful of counts. The rearrangement links TRBV29-1 to TRBJ2-1; possibly TRBD2 for D (5 bases). The CDR3 has 12 residues. V shed 2 bases and J shed 8 bases, with 10 bases lying between them. Germline values: CDR1 SQVTM, CDR2 ANQGSEA. CDR3 nucleotides: TGCAGCGTTGAATGGAAGGGAGATGAGCAGTTCTTC. This gives the protein CSVEWKGDEQFF.

Many counts were recorded for this clonotype. This rearrangement joins TRBV7-2 to TRBJ2-5; tentative D call: TRBD1 (5 bases). V was trimmed by 3 bases and J by 2 bases, leaving 7 bases between them. The CDR3 length is 13 residues. Germline lookup yields CDR1 SGHTA and CDR2 FQGNSA. CDR3 amino acids: CASSFDRQETQYF. Written as DNA, the CDR3 is TGTGCCAGCAGCTTCGACAGACAAGAGACCCAGTACTTC.

This clonotype was seen more than once but under ten times. The CDR3 region has the DNA TGTGCCAGCAGCTCCAGAGTAGCCAAAAACATTCAGTACTTC. It is translated as CASSSRVAKNIQYF. The chain carries TRBV21-1 and TRBJ2-4. TRBV21-1 is labeled a pseudogene. The CDR3 loop spans 14 amino acids.

CDR3 residues: CSVTEHGIFTDTQYF. The CDR3 DNA is TGCAGCGTTACAGAACACGGGATCTTCACAGATACGCAGTATTTT. V is TRBV29-1 and J is TRBJ2-3, with D perhaps matching TRBD2 (5 bases). This CDR3 is built from 15 residues. CDR1 and CDR2 from the germline V gene are SQVTM and ANQGSEA. V lost 5 bases and J lost 2, with 17 bases in between.

Here the CDR3 DNA reads TGTGCCAGCACCCAAGGCGGAACTAGCGGGTACTCCTCCTACAATGAGCAGTTCTTC. Protein product: CASTQGGTSGYSSYNEQFF. The chain combines TRBV6-1 with TRBJ2-1; 9 nucleotides agree with TRBD2. The CDR3 contains 19 residues. CDR1 MNHNS and CDR2 SASEGT come from the germline V gene. Trimming removed 7 bases from V and 0 bases from J; junction bases left unmatched: 16.

The table lists this clonotype with a few counts. The rearrangement uses TRBV5-4 and TRBJ1-1; D uncertain. This CDR3 is built from 15 residues. The V and J ends lost 0 bases and 4 bases respectively, with 13 bases between them. Germline loops: CDR1 SGHNT, CDR2 YYREEE (reference sequence). CDR3 coding DNA: TGTGCCAGCAGCTTGGACCTTTTCGATCCCACTGAAGCTTTCTTT. As protein: CASSLDLFDPTEAFF.

Only a few counts were recorded for this clonotype. V and J are TRBV10-3 and TRBJ2-7, with 8 bases identical to TRBD2. CDR3 length equals 14 residues. CDR1 ENHRY and CDR2 SYGVKD come from the germline V gene. Germline trimming cut 4 bases from V and 4 bases from J; bases unmatched to any gene: 6. The CDR3 bases are TGTGCCATCAGTGTGGGACTAGGAAATTACGAGCAGTACTTC. Protein product: CAISVGLGNYEQYF.

In its sample, this clonotype was seen a few times. The genes are TRBV12-3 or TRBV12-4 and TRBJ2-1; a possible D gene is TRBD2 (5 bases). This CDR3 region has 15 residues. The germline V and J ends were trimmed by 2 bases and 9 bases, with 17 bases remaining between them. Here the CDR3 reads CASSLSGSAVGEQFF. The DNA for the CDR3 is TGTGCCAGCAGTTTATCTGGGAGCGCCGTAGGTGAGCAGTTCTTC.

About this clonotype: At one boundary the junction diverges from the germline segment, which might be a read error. This chain connects TRBV10-3 to TRBJ2-1, with D unclear. The germline gives CDR1 ENHRY, CDR2 SYGVKD. The CDR3 has 13 amino acids. The CDR3 coding sequence is TGCGCCATCAGTGAGCTACGTCTAGGGGAGCAGTTCTTC. The encoded protein is CAISELRLGEQFF.

Comment on this clonotype: Its ends do not fully match the called genes, so a read error is possible. This sequence joins TRBV7-7 and TRBJ2-5; TRBD1 might be the D (6 bases). The length of the CDR3 is 14 residues. Looked up from germline, CDR1 is SSHAT and CDR2 is FNYEAQ (reference sequence). This CDR3 reads CASSIGTQQETQYF. As DNA, the CDR3 is TGTGCTAGCAGCATCGGGACACAACAAGAGACCCAGTACTTC.

In this sample, this clonotype turned up once. The chain employs TRBV20-1 and TRBJ2-2; D gene uncertain. There are 15 residues in the CDR3. Per the germline V gene, CDR1 is DFQATT and CDR2 is SNEGSKA (reference sequence). Trimming stripped 1 base from V and 0 bases from J, with 9 bases between. CDR3 region: CSARVIQANTGELFF. CDR3 DNA sequence: TGCAGTGCTAGAGTAATACAAGCGAACACCGGGGAGCTGTTTTTT.

The chain uses TRBV24-1 and TRBJ2-1; no clear D gene. The CDR3 spans 13 residues. The germline V gene has CDR1 KGHDR and CDR2 SFDVKD. Trimming shortened V by 12 bases and J by 11 bases, and 22 bases separated the two germline ends. The CDR3 bases are TGTGCCTCCTCCCCGGGCAACGAAGGGCAGCAGTTCTTC. Translation gives CASSPGNEGQQFF.